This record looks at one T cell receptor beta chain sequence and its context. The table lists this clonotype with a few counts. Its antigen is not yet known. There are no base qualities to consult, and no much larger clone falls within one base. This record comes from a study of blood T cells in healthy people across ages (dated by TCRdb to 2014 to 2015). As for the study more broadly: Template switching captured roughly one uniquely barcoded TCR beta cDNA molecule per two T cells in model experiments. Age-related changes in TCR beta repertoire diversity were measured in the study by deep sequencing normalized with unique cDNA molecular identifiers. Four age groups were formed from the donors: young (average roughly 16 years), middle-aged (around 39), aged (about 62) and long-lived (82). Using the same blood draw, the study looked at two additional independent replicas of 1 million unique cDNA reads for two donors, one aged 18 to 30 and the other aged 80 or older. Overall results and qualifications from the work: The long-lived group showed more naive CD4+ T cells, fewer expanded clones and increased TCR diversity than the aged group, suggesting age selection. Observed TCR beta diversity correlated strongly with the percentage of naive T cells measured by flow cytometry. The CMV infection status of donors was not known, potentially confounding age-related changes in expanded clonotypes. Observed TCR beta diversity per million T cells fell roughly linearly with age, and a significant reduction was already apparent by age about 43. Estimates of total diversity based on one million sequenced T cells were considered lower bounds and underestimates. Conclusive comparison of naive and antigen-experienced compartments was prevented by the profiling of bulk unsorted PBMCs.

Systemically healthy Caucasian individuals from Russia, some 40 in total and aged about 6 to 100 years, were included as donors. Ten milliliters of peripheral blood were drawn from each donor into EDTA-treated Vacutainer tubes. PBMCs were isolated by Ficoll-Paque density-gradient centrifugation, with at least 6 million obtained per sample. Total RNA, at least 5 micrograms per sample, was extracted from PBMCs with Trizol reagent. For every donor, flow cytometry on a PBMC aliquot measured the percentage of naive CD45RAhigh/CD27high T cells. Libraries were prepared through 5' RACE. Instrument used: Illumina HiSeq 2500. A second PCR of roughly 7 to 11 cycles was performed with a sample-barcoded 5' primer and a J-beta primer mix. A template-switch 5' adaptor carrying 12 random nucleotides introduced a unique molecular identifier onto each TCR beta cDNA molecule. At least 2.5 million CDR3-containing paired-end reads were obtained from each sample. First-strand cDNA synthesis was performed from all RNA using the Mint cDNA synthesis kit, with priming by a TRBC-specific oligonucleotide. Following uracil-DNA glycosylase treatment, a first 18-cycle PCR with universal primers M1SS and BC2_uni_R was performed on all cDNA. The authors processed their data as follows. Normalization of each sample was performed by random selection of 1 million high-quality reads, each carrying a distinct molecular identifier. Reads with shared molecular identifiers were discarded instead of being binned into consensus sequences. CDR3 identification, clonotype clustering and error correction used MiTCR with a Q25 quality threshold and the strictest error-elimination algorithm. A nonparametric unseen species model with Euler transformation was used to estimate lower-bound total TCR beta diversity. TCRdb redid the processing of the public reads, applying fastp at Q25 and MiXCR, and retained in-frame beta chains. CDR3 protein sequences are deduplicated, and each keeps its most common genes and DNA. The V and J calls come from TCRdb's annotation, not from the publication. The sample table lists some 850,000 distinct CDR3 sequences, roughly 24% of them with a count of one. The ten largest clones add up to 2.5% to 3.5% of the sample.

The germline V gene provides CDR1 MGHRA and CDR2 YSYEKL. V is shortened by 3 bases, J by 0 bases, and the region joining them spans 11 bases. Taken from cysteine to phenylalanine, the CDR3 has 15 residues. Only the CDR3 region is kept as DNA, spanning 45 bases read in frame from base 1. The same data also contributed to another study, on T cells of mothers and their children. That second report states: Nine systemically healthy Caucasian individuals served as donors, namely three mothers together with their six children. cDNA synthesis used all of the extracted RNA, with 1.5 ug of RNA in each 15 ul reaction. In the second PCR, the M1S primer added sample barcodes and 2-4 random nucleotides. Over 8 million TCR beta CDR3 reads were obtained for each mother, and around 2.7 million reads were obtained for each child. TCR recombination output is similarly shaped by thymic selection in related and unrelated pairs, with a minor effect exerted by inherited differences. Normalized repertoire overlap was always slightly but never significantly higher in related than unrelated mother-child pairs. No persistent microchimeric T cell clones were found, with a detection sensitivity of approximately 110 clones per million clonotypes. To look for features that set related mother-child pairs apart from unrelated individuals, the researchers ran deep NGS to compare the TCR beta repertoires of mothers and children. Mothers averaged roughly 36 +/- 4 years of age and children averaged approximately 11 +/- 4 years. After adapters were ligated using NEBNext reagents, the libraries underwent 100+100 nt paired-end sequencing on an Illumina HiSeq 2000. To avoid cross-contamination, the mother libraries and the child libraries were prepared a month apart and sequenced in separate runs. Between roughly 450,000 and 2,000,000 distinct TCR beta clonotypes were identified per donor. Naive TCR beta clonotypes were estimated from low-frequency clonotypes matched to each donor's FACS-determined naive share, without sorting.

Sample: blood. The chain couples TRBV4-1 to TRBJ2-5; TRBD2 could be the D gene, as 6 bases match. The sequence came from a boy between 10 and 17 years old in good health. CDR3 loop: CASSHAGRNQETQYF. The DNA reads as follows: TGCGCCAGCAGCCATGCGGGACGGAACCAAGAGACCCAGTACTTC.